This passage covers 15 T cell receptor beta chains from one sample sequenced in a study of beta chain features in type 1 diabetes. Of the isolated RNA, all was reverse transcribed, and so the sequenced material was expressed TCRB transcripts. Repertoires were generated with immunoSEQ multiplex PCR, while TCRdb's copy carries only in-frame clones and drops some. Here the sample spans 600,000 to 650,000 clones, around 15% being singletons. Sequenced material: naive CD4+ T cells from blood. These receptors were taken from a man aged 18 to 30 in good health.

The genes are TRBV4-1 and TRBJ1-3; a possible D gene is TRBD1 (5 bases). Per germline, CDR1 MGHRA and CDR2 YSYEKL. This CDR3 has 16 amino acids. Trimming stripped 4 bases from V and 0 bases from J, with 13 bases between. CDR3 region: CASSLGTESSGNTIYF. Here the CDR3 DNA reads TGCGCCAGCAGCCTGGGGACCGAGAGCTCTGGAAACACCATATATTTT.

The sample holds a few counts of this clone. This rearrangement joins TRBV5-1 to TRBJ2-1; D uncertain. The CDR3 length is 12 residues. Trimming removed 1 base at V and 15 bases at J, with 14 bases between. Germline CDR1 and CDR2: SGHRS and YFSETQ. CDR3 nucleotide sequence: TGCGCCAGCAGCTTGTCGCTGCCCGGCGGGTTCTTC. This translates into CASSLSLPGGFF.

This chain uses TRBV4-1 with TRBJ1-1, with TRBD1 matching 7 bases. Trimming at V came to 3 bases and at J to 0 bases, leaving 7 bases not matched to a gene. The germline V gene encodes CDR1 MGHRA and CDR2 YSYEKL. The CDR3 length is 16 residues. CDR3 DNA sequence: TGCGCCAGCAGCCACCCGGGACAGCCAATGAACACTGAAGCTTTCTTT. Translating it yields CASSHPGQPMNTEAFF.

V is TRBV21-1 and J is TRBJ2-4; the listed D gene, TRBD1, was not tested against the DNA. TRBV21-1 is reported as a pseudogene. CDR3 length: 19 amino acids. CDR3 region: CASSPSDRGTNPNKNIQYF. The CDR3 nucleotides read TGTGCCAGCAGCCCCTCCGACAGGGGGACTAACCCTAACAAAAACATTCAGTACTTC.

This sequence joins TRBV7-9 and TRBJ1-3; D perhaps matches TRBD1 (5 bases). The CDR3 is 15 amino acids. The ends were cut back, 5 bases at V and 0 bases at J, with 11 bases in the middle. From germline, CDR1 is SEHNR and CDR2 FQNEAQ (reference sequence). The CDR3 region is CASSMGRSSGNTIYF. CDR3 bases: TGTGCCAGCAGCATGGGACGGAGCTCTGGAAACACCATATATTTT.

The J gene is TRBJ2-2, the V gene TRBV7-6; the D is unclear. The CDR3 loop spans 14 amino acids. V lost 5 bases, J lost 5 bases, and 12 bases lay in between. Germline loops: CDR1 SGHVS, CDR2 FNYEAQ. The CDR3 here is CASSLGRITGELFF. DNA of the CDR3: TGTGCCAGCAGCCTTGGACGGATAACCGGGGAGCTGTTTTTT.

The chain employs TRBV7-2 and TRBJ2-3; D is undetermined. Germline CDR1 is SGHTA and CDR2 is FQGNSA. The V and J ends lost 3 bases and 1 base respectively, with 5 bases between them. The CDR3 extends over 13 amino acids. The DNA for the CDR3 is TGTGCCAGCAGCTTCCGGGGCACAGATACGCAGTATTTT. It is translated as CASSFRGTDTQYF.

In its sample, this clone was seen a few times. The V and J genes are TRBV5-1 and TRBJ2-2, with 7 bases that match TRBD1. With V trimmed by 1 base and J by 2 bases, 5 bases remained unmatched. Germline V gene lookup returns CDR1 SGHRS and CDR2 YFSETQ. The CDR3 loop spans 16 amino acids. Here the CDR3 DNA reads TGCGCCAGCAGCTTGAGGGGACAGCCAAACACCGGGGAGCTGTTTTTT. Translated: CASSLRGQPNTGELFF. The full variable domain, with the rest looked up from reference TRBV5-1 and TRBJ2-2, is KAGVTQTPRYLIKTRGQQVTLSCSPISGHRSVSWYQQTPGQGLQFLFEYFSETQRNKGNFPGRFSGRQFSNSRSEMNVSTLELGDSALYLCASSLRGQPNTGELFFGEGSRLTVL.

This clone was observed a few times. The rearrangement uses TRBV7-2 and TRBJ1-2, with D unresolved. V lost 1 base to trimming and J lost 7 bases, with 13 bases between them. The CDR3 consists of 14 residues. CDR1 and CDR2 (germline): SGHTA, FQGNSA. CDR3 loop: CASSLVRRSSGYTF. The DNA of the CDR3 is TGTGCCAGCAGCTTAGTCCGGCGGAGCTCTGGCTACACCTTC.

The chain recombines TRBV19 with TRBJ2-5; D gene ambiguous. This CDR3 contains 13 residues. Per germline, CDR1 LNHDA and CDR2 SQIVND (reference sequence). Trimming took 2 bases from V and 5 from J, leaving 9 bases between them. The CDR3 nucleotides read TGTGCCAGTAGTATATCAGGAGTCGAGACCCAGTACTTC. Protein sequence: CASSISGVETQYF.

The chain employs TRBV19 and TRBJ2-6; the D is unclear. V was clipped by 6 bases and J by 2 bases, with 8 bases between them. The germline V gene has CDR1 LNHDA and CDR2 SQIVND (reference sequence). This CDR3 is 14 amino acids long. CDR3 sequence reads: CASRQLTGANVLTF. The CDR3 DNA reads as TGTGCCAGTAGGCAATTAACTGGGGCCAACGTCCTGACTTTC.

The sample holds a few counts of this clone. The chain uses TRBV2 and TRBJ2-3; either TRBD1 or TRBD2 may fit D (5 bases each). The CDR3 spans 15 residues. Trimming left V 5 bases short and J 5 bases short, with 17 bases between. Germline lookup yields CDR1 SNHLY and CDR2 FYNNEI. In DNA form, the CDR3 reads TGTGCCAGCAGTACTCCGGGACCTTCGGGAGATACGCAGTATTTT. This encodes CASSTPGPSGDTQYF. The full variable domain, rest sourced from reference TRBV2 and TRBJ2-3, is EPEVTQTPSHQVTQMGQEVILRCVPISNHLYFYWYRQILGQKVEFLVSFYNNEISEKSEIFDDQFSVERPDGSNFTLKIRSTKLEDSAMYFCASSTPGPSGDTQYFGPGTRLTVL.

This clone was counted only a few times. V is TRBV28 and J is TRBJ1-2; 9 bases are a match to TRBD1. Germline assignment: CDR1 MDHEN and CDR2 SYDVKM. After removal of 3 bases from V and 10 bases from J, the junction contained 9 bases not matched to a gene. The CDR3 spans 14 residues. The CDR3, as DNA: TGTGCCAGCAGTTTGCCCGGGACAGGGTCCCTCTACACCTTC. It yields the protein CASSLPGTGSLYTF.

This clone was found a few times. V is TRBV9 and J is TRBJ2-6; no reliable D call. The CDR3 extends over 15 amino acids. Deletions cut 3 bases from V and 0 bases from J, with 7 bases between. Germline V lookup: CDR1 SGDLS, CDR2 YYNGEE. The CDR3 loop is CASSGQPSGANVLTF. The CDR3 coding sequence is TGTGCCAGCAGCGGCCAGCCCTCTGGGGCCAACGTCCTGACTTTC.

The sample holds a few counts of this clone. As DNA, the CDR3 is TGCAGTGCCAGGCAGGTGACCCTCCACTTT. Amino acids: CSARQVTLHF. The J gene is TRBJ1-6, the V gene TRBV20-1; D is undetermined. V lost 6 bases, J lost 14 bases, and 11 bases lay in between. The CDR3 sequence is 10 residues long. CDR1 is DFQATT and CDR2 is SNEGSKA in the germline V gene (reference sequence).